Following are 29 T cell receptor beta chains from one sample sequenced in a study of control samples from healthy donors and cancer patients. TCRdb keeps only in-frame clones here, not all; method: immunoSEQ multiplex PCR. The sample lists about 80,000 clones, around 83% occurring once. Source material: PBMCs. All receptors derive from a man in his sixties with head and neck cancer.

The chain joins TRBV11-2 to TRBJ2-7; 9 bases match TRBD1. The CDR3 contains 16 residues. The germline gives CDR1 SGHAT, CDR2 FQNNGV. The J segment lost 4 bases and the V segment lost 1 base, leaving 8 bases of the junction unmatched. The CDR3 nucleotides are TGTGCCAGCAGCTTAGGAAACAGGGGGCGAGGTTACGAGCAGTACTTC. Translated, it gives CASSLGNRGRGYEQYF.

This chain joins TRBV18 and TRBJ2-4; 10 positions agree with TRBD2. With V trimmed by 6 bases and J by 2 bases, 10 bases remained unmatched. CDR3 length: 17 amino acids. Germline CDR1 is KGHSH and CDR2 is LQKENI. The DNA of the CDR3 is TGTGCCAGCTCGCCATCTAGCGGGAGCGGTACCAAAAACATTCAGTACTTC. Amino acids: CASSPSSGSGTKNIQYF.

This clone has a single count. The rearrangement joins TRBV7-9 to TRBJ2-5; D ambiguous. CDR3 size: 14 residues. With 4 bases removed from V and 5 bases from J, the gap between germline ends came to 14 bases. Germline values: CDR1 SEHNR, CDR2 FQNEAQ (reference sequence). CDR3 bases: TGTGCCAGCAGCTCGTGGGTAGCCGGGGAGACCCAGTACTTC. Its translation: CASSSWVAGETQYF.

A few counts support this clone. The V and J genes are TRBV29-1 and TRBJ2-2; a possible D gene is TRBD2 (6 bases). V gave up 3 bases and J gave up 4 bases, with 12 bases separating them. The CDR3 runs 14 residues. Germline V lookup: CDR1 SQVTM, CDR2 ANQGSEA. CDR3 region: CSVEEQEGTGELFF. The CDR3 region has the DNA TGCAGCGTTGAGGAACAGGAGGGCACCGGGGAGCTGTTTTTT.

The count of this clone is one. The J gene is TRBJ2-7, the V gene TRBV5-4; 8 bases fit TRBD1. Germline V gene lookup returns CDR1 SGHNT and CDR2 YYREEE (reference sequence). Trimming cost V 4 bases and J 3 bases; bases outside gene matches: 9. This CDR3 region has 15 residues. CDR3 DNA sequence: TGTGCCAGCAGCGCCCTCGGACAGGGTTACTACGAGCAGTACTTC. Its translation: CASSALGQGYYEQYF.

The chain joins TRBV7-8 to TRBJ1-4; possibly TRBD1 for D (6 bases). There are 14 residues in the CDR3. Trimming removed 5 bases at V and 7 bases at J, with 14 bases between. CDR1 is SGHVS, CDR2 FQNEAQ, per germline. CDR3 protein: CASSPIGGPEKLFF. As DNA, the CDR3 is TGTGCCAGCAGCCCTATTGGGGGGCCTGAAAAACTGTTTTTT.

V is TRBV5-6 and J is TRBJ2-1; perhaps TRBD2 as D (6 bases). The CDR3 totals 15 residues. The V end lost 4 bases, the J end lost 3 bases, and 14 bases lay between the germline ends. Germline lookup yields CDR1 SGHDT and CDR2 YYEEEE. CDR3 nucleotide sequence: TGTGCCAGCAGCCGCGGGGCAGACTACTACAATGAGCAGTTCTTC. As protein: CASSRGADYYNEQFF.

V is TRBV11-2 and J is TRBJ2-3; possible D gene TRBD2, 5 bases. Germline CDR1 reads SGHAT; CDR2 reads FQNNGV. The ends were cut back, 4 bases at V and 7 bases at J, with 21 bases in the middle. The CDR3 is made up of 16 amino acids. The chain's CDR3 is CASSSPLRPGIYTQYF. CDR3 nucleotide sequence: TGTGCCAGCAGCTCGCCTCTAAGGCCGGGGATATATACGCAGTATTTT.

The chain employs TRBV2 and TRBJ2-6; D not resolved. This CDR3 has 14 amino acids. V was pared by 3 bases and J by 4 bases, with 7 bases between. Per germline, CDR1 SNHLY and CDR2 FYNNEI. The CDR3 DNA is TGTGCCAGCAGTGAGGGGTACGGGGCCAACGTCCTGACTTTC. Its translation: CASSEGYGANVLTF.

This chain connects TRBV3-1 (or the pseudogene TRBV3-2) to TRBJ1-4; D uncertain. CDR3 length: 18 residues. V gave up 3 bases and J gave up 8 bases, with 25 bases separating them. The germline gives CDR1 LGHDT, CDR2 YNNKEL (reference sequence). CDR3 coding DNA: TGTGCCAGCAGCCAGTCCGGGTCTCAGCTCGGACTCGGGGAAAAACTGTTTTTT. As protein: CASSQSGSQLGLGEKLFF.

The chain employs TRBV6-5 and TRBJ1-2; perhaps TRBD1 as D (5 bases). The V end lost 4 bases, the J end lost 6 bases, and 12 bases lay between the germline ends. Germline V CDR1 and CDR2: MNHEY, SVGAGI. This CDR3 spans 13 amino acids. The CDR3 loop is CASSWLGADGYTF. The CDR3 region has the DNA TGTGCCAGCAGTTGGTTAGGGGCGGATGGCTACACCTTC.

The CDR3 nucleotides read TGTGCTAGTGGACCCGGACAGTTGACAGATACGCAGTATTTT. Translating gives CASGPGQLTDTQYF. The rearrangement joins TRBV12-5 to TRBJ2-3; D possibly corresponds to TRBD1 (6 bases). Trimming left V 6 bases short and J 3 bases short, with 13 bases between. Germline CDR1 and CDR2: LGHNT and FRNRAP. The CDR3 covers 14 residues.

CDR3 in DNA: TGCAGCGCTGGGATGGACAGGGGTAGTGGCTACACCTTC. Translating gives CSAGMDRGSGYTF. The rearrangement joins TRBV29-1 to TRBJ1-2; 9 bases align to TRBD1. Germline lookup yields CDR1 SQVTM and CDR2 ANQGSEA. This CDR3 has 13 residues. Trimming took 7 bases from V and 7 from J; bases not matched to a gene: 10.

The V call is TRBV27, the J call TRBJ1-1, with 10 bases lining up with TRBD1. The CDR3 spans 15 residues. With 2 bases clipped from V and 4 bases from J, the junction kept 4 bases outside the gene matches. Germline CDR1 reads MNHEY; CDR2 reads SMNVEV (reference sequence). This chain's CDR3 is CASSLDRGLSTEAFF. The CDR3, as DNA: TGTGCCAGCAGTTTAGACAGGGGGCTCTCCACTGAAGCTTTCTTT.

The rearrangement joins TRBV2 to TRBJ1-5; TRBD1 might be the D (5 bases). Germline V gene data show CDR1 as SNHLY and CDR2 as FYNNEI. This CDR3 is 11 amino acids long. This CDR3 is CATGGRGPQHF. The CDR3 DNA reads TGTGCTACCGGGGGTCGGGGGCCCCAGCATTTT. Supplemented by reference TRBV2 and TRBJ1-5, the full variable domain reads EPEVTQTPSHQVTQMGQEVILRCVPISNHLYFYWYRQILGQKVEFLVSFYNNEISEKSEIFDDQFSVERPDGSNFTLKIRSTKLEDSAMYFCATGGRGPQHFGDGTRLSIL.

This clone has just a few counts. This sequence joins TRBV7-8 and TRBJ2-1, with D unclear. The CDR3 has 16 residues. Trimming stripped 4 bases from V and 0 bases from J, with 13 bases between. CDR1 is SGHVS and CDR2 is FQNEAQ in the germline V gene. The CDR3 region has the DNA TGTGCCAGCAGCTCTCGCCCCCTGATCTCCTACAATGAGCAGTTCTTC. Amino acids: CASSSRPLISYNEQFF.

There are a few counts of this clone. The gene calls are TRBV5-1 and TRBJ2-3, with 7 bases lining up with TRBD2. Unmatched junction bases numbered 9, after V lost 1 base and J lost 4 bases. Germline CDR1 and CDR2: SGHRS and YFSETQ. There are 16 residues in the CDR3. The CDR3 loop is CASSLSVGGSSDTQYF. In DNA, the CDR3 is TGCGCCAGCAGCTTGAGCGTTGGCGGGAGTTCAGATACGCAGTATTTT.

This chain links TRBV19 with TRBJ1-2, with no clear D. The CDR3 is 12 residues long. CDR1 is LNHDA, CDR2 SQIVND, per germline (reference sequence). Between the trimmed V and J ends, which lost 4 bases and 7 bases, there was a span of 10 bases. The CDR3, as DNA: TGTGCCAGTAGTACCTTTGGACGTGGCTACACCTTC. Its translation is CASSTFGRGYTF.

The gene calls are TRBV10-3 and TRBJ2-3, with 9 positions matching TRBD2. The V gene's germline CDR1 is ENHRY and CDR2 SYGVKD. This CDR3 is 15 amino acids long. With 4 bases clipped from V and 1 base from J, the junction kept 3 bases outside the gene matches. CDR3 amino acids: CAISGWTSGTDTQYF. CDR3 DNA: TGTGCCATCAGTGGCTGGACTAGCGGCACAGATACGCAGTATTTT.

This chain uses TRBV28 with TRBJ2-5; the match to TRBD1 covers 7 bases. This CDR3 region has 15 residues. Germline V gene sequence: CDR1 MDHEN, CDR2 SYDVKM. V dropped 5 bases and J dropped 5; count of bases not matched to a gene: 11. CDR3 nucleotides: TGTGCCAGCAGTCCAACCCGACAGGGCCGGGAGACCCAGTACTTC. Amino acids: CASSPTRQGRETQYF.

This chain uses TRBV19 with TRBJ2-1; 7 nucleotides agree with TRBD1. V was pared by 4 bases and J by 0 bases, with 6 bases of the junction left unmatched. Per the germline V gene, CDR1 is LNHDA and CDR2 is SQIVND (reference sequence). The CDR3 is 16 residues long. The CDR3 spells CASSTVGTVSYNEQFF. CDR3 DNA sequence: TGTGCCAGTAGTACTGTGGGGACAGTCTCCTACAATGAGCAGTTCTTC. Drawing the rest from reference TRBV19 and TRBJ2-1, the complete variable domain is DGGITQSPKYLFRKEGQNVTLSCEQNLNHDAMYWYRQDPGQGLRLIYYSQIVNDFQKGDIAEGYSVSREKKESFPLTVTSAQKNPTAFYLCASSTVGTVSYNEQFFGPGTRLTVL.

The V call is TRBV6-6, the J call TRBJ2-4; 10 bases map to TRBD2. Per germline, CDR1 MNHNY and CDR2 SVGAGI (reference sequence). The J segment lost 3 bases and the V segment lost 5 bases, leaving 16 bases of the junction unmatched. There are 19 residues in the CDR3. CDR3 nucleotide sequence: TGTGCCAGCAGTCCCCGGGGAAGCGGGAGGGCCGTCGTCAAAAACATTCAGTACTTC. Its protein is CASSPRGSGRAVVKNIQYF.

CDR3 nucleotides: TGTGCCAGCAGCCAAGGAGGGATAGGCGAGCAGTACTTC. Translating gives CASSQGGIGEQYF. The rearrangement links TRBV3-1 (or the pseudogene TRBV3-2) to TRBJ2-7; TRBD2 is a possible D gene (5 bases). This CDR3 spans 13 amino acids. Trimming took off 1 base at V and 6 bases at J, with 10 bases between the two ends. Germline V CDR1 and CDR2: LGHDT, YNNKEL (reference sequence).

This sequence joins TRBV30 and TRBJ1-6; 8 bases are a match to TRBD1. The CDR3 extends over 12 amino acids. Losses at the gene ends were 5 bases for V and 8 bases for J; bases not matched to a gene: 2. Germline-derived CDR1 and CDR2 are GTSNPN and SVGIG (reference sequence). CDR3 coding DNA: TGTGCCTGGGCGGGACAGGATTCACCCCTCCACTTT. It encodes CAWAGQDSPLHF.

V usage is TRBV6-1 and J usage is TRBJ2-7, with TRBD1 matching 12 bases. V trimming: 2 bases; J trimming: 2 bases; junction bases outside the gene matches: 10. CDR1 and CDR2 from the germline V gene are MNHNS and SASEGT. This CDR3 is 18 amino acids long. CDR3: CASSEYGTGGTRAYEQYF. The CDR3 bases are TGTGCCAGCAGTGAATACGGGACAGGGGGCACGAGAGCCTACGAGCAGTACTTC.

The gene calls are TRBV18 and TRBJ2-7; 8 positions match TRBD1. This CDR3 spans 16 amino acids. CDR1 and CDR2 from the germline V gene are KGHSH and LQKENI. The trim removed 3 bases at V and 6 bases at J, leaving 13 bases unmatched. In DNA form, the CDR3 reads TGTGCCAGCTCACCCTCTCCACCCGGGACAGGATCCGAGCAGTACTTC. It is translated as CASSPSPPGTGSEQYF.

In DNA form, the CDR3 reads TGTGCCAGCAGAGCTGCAGGGAGCAGCTACAATGAGCAGTTCTTC. Translating gives CASRAAGSSYNEQFF. The chain employs TRBV9 and TRBJ2-1; D may be TRBD1 or TRBD2 (5 bases each). Germline V gene lookup returns CDR1 SGDLS and CDR2 YYNGEE. The CDR3 has 15 amino acids. V lost 5 bases and J 3 bases, leaving 15 bases between the germline ends.

This chain uses TRBV7-9 with TRBJ1-2; D remains unclear. Per germline, CDR1 SEHNR and CDR2 FQNEAQ (reference sequence). V shed 3 bases and J shed 5 bases, with 13 bases lying between them. This CDR3 spans 14 amino acids. The CDR3, as DNA: TGTGCCAGCAGCTTTCCGCTGATCACATATGGCTACACCTTC. It encodes CASSFPLITYGYTF.

The V and J genes are TRBV9 and TRBJ2-2; D gene ambiguous. This CDR3 comprises 12 residues. Germline V gene data show CDR1 as SGDLS and CDR2 as YYNGEE. V lost 0 bases to trimming and J lost 7 bases, with 4 bases between them. The CDR3 region has the DNA TGTGCCAGCAGCGTAGTATTCGGGGAGCTGTTTTTT. It codes for CASSVVFGELFF.